These T cell receptor beta chains were read from a single sample in a study of metastatic and nonmetastatic thyroid tumors. TCRdb re-processed the PCR reads through MiXCR. Seen here are around 37,000 clones, approximately 26% observed once, and the top ten hold roughly 8.8%. Sample: blood. These receptors came from a female donor with papillary thyroid cancer or a benign thyroid nodule (not recorded which). Some clones in this sample may be carry-over from other donors' samples. Both conserved end residues are part of each CDR3. D genes are given only for firm matches. Rows give clone size only sometimes, using once, few, many, or a class for an expanded clone.

J gene,clone size,D gene,V gene,CDR3 protein,CDR3 DNA
TRBJ1-2,NA,NA,TRBV30,CAWSRVDYGYTF,TGTGCCTGGAGTCGGGTGGACTATGGCTACACCTTC
TRBJ2-1,NA,TRBD2,TRBV19,CASSIAGRAYNEQFF,TGTGCCAGTAGTATAGCCGGGAGGGCCTACAATGAGCAGTTCTTC
TRBJ1-5,NA,NA,TRBV30,CAWSTTGSQPQHF,TGTGCCTGGAGTACAACAGGGTCTCAGCCCCAGCATTTT
TRBJ2-1,NA,NA,TRBV12-3/TRBV12-4,CASSFTANEQFF,TGTGCCAGCAGTTTTACTGCCAATGAGCAGTTCTTC
TRBJ1-1,many,NA,TRBV6-2/TRBV6-3,CASSWKGMHTEAFF,TGTGCCAGCAGTTGGAAGGGGATGCACACTGAAGCTTTCTTT
TRBJ1-5,many,TRBD1,TRBV20-1,CSASGTGGNQPQHF,TGCAGTGCTTCCGGGACAGGGGGCAATCAGCCCCAGCATTTT
TRBJ1-1,NA,NA,TRBV5-1,CASTEGANTEAFF,TGCGCCAGCACTGAGGGCGCGAACACTGAAGCTTTCTTT
TRBJ2-2,NA,NA,TRBV5-1,CASIDGGELFF,TGCGCCAGCATCGACGGCGGGGAGCTGTTTTTT
TRBJ2-5,many,NA,TRBV15,CATSRDLVVGETQYF,TGTGCCACCAGCAGAGATCTCGTAGTGGGAGAGACCCAGTACTTC
TRBJ2-1,NA,NA,TRBV19,CASSFLGSHNEQFF,TGTGCCAGTAGTTTTCTCGGGAGTCACAATGAGCAGTTCTTC
TRBJ2-7,NA,TRBD1,TRBV5-1,CASTRTGFDEQYF,TGCGCCAGCACCCGGACAGGGTTCGACGAGCAGTACTTC
TRBJ2-2,NA,NA,TRBV7-3,CASSLEGGLLSRELFF,TGTGCCAGCAGCTTAGAGGGGGGACTCCTCTCCAGGGAGCTGTTTTTT
TRBJ1-5,many,TRBD1,TRBV7-8,CASSSRGGGTGNQPQHF,TGTGCCAGCAGCTCCAGGGGTGGTGGGACAGGGAATCAGCCCCAGCATTTT
TRBJ2-1,NA,TRBD2,TRBV15,CATSRVKTSGSGNEQFF,TGTGCCACCAGCAGAGTCAAAACTAGCGGGAGTGGTAATGAGCAGTTCTTC
TRBJ2-1,many,NA,TRBV29-1,CSVEDYNEQFF,TGCAGCGTTGAAGACTACAATGAGCAGTTCTTC
TRBJ2-7,medium-sized,NA,TRBV20-1,CSASSPNSYEQYF,TGCAGTGCTAGTAGCCCGAACTCCTACGAGCAGTACTTC
TRBJ2-7,medium-sized,NA,TRBV6-2/TRBV6-3,CASSYSEGSYEQYF,TGTGCCAGCAGTTACTCCGAGGGTTCATACGAGCAGTACTTC
TRBJ1-6,NA,TRBD1,TRBV20-1,CSARTWTGANSPLHF,TGCAGTGCTCGTACTTGGACAGGGGCAAATTCACCCCTCCACTTT
TRBJ2-5,few,TRBD2,TRBV6-2/TRBV6-3,CASSYSTSGGAETQYF,TGTGCCAGCAGTTACTCTACTAGCGGGGGGGCGGAGACCCAGTACTTC
TRBJ1-5,many,NA,TRBV6-2/TRBV6-3,CASSYPGGNQPQHF,TGTGCCAGCAGTTACCCCGGAGGCAATCAGCCCCAGCATTTT
TRBJ1-2,many,NA,TRBV29-1,CSVGGGGYGYTF,TGCAGCGTTGGGGGGGGGGGCTATGGCTACACCTTC
TRBJ2-1,many,TRBD2,TRBV13,CASSLASTGLAGVNEQFF,TGTGCCAGCAGCTTAGCATCGACGGGACTAGCGGGGGTAAATGAGCAGTTCTTC
TRBJ2-5,many,TRBD1,TRBV2,CARRGPGTGGFETQYF,TGTGCCAGGAGGGGACCCGGGACAGGGGGCTTTGAGACCCAGTACTTC
TRBJ1-3,few,NA,TRBV27,CASSLGGYGNTIYF,TGTGCCAGCAGTTTAGGAGGGTACGGAAACACCATATATTTT